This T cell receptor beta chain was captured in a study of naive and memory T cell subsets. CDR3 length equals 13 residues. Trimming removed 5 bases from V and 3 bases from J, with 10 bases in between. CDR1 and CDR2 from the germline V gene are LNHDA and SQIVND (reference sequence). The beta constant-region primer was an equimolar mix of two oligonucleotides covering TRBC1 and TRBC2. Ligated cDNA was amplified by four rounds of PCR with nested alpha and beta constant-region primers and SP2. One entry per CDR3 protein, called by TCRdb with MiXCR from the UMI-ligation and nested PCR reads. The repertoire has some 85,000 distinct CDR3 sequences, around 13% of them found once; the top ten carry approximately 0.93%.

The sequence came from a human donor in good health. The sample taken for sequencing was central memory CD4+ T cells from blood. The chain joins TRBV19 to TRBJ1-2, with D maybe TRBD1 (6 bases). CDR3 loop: CASSLRTDYGYTF. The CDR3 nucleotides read TGTGCCAGTAGTCTAAGGACAGACTATGGCTACACCTTC.